This paragraph reports one TCR beta chain. Its antigen is undetermined. J lost 4 bases, V lost 4 bases, and 3 bases had no gene match. Germline-derived CDR1 and CDR2 are SGHRS and YFSETQ. The CDR3 has 15 residues. The sample comes from a study of cytomegalovirus exposure and HLA in healthy donors. Points from the study as a whole: Most TCR sequences showed up rarely, but some public TCRs showed up in many donors. It was shown in a later analysis that HLA-associated TCR beta chains were more clonally expanded than other, equally common chains.

In the PCR, 60 Vbeta and 13 Jbeta primers were used. Original processing methods: Among the unique TCR beta chains that a later analysis counted, about 84 million in all, about 12 million were shared. TCRdb's copy holds only in-frame clones and misses some; the assay was immunoSEQ multiplex PCR. D and trimming come from the DNA, and the V and J calls and clone size come from that table. The top ten clones hold 4% to 5% of a sample with fewer than 250,000 clones, 65% to 75% of them seen once. The clonotype comes from a man aged 25 to 40 in good health and CMV-seropositive. The specimen sequenced was PBMCs. The rearrangement links TRBV5-1 to TRBJ2-1; 12 bases fit TRBD2. CDR3 in amino acids: CASSDGTSGYNEQFF. The CDR3 DNA reads TGCGCCAGCAGCGACGGGACTAGCGGGTACAATGAGCAGTTCTTC.